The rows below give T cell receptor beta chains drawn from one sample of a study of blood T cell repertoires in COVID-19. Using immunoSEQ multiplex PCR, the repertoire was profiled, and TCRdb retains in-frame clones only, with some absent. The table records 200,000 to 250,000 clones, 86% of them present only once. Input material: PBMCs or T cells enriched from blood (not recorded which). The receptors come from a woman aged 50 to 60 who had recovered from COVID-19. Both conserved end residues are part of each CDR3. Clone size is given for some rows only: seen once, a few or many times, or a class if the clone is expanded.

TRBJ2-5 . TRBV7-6 CASSSQRGQTQYF
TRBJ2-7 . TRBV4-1 CASSQEEGDSYEQYF
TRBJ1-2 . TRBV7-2 CASGGGTNYGYTF
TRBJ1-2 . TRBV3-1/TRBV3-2 CASSQIQLDYGYTF
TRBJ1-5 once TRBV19 CATIDRAGVWDQPQHF
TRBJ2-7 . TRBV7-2 CASSLIEGQGYEQYF
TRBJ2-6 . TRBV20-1 CSASPAFSGANVLTF
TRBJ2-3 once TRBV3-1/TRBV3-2 CASSQDRGRYTQYF
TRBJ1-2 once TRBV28 CASSLASGYYGYTF
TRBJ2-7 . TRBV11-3 CASSLSRMDEQYF
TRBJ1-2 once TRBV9 CASSAGAGTGDNGYTF
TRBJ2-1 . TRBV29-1 CSVESYNEQFF
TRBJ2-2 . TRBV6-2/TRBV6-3 CASSLRGTSGTGELFF
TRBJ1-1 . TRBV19 CASSTLRGPGFTEAFF
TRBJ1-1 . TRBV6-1 CASSEFRGTEAFF
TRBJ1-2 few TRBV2 CASSDGFWEGYTF
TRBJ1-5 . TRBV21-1 CASSTTAGNQPQHF
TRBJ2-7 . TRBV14 CASSLAGLRYEQYF
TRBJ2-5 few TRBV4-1 CASSPQGYETQYF
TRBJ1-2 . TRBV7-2 CASSLNRAAAANYGYTF
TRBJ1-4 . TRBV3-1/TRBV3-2 CASSQGDRGNEKLFF
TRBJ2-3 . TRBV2 CASTARADTQYF
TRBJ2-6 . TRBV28 CASGYLQGAGSGANVLTF
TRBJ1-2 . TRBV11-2 CASSLVAKVNYGYTF
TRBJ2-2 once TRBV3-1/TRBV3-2 CASSQVDFSGNGELFF
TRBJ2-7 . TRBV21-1 CASSLWDTENEQYF
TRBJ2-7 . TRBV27 CASSPGTGVYYEQYF
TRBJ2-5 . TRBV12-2 CASRQGQGQETQYF
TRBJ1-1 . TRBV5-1 CASSLFMRDTEAFF
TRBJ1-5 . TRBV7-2 CASSSPAEGPNQPQHF
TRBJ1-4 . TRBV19 CAISDGSNEKLFF
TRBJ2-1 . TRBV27 CASSLTVVKDRERDEQFF
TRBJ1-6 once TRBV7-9 CASSREIDSPLHF
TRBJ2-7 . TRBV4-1 CASSQEYRPQQYF
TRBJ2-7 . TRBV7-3 CASSVDRNYEQYF
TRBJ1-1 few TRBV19 CASNRDRAYTEAFF
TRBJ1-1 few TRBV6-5 CASSRGGTRNTEAFF
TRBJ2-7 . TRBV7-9 CASSLGDTYEQYF
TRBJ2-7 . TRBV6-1 CASSEEFGRAWGEQYF
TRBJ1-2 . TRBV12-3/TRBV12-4 CASRRGQTSGYTF
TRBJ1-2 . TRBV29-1 CSVVGDRKNYGYTF
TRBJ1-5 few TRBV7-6 CASSLVTNNQPQHF
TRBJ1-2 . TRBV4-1 CASSQGPLTGPIYGYTF